This T cell receptor beta chain was obtained from a study of T-cell reconstitution after alpha-beta-depleted transplantation in children. This clonotype has a count of ten or more. CDR1 is DFQATT and CDR2 is SNEGSKA in the germline V gene (reference sequence). The CDR3 is 16 amino acids. Between the trimmed V and J ends, which lost 0 bases and 6 bases, there was a span of 17 bases. The authors prepared the TCRbeta library with unique molecular identifiers. TCRdb re-derived calls from the PCR reads in MiXCR, one entry per CDR3 protein. This sample has some 200,000 distinct CDR3 sequences, with 6.6% found just once.

This clonotype was obtained from a boy between 2 and 10 years old with acute lymphoblastic leukemia, due to receive a stem cell transplant. Sample: PBMCs, taken before TCRalphabeta/CD19-depleted stem cell transplant. This chain uses TRBV20-1 with TRBJ2-2; possibly TRBD2 for D (6 bases). Here the CDR3 reads CSARDPERDFAGELFF. DNA for the CDR3: TGCAGTGCTAGAGATCCCGAGAGGGACTTCGCCGGGGAGCTGTTTTTT.